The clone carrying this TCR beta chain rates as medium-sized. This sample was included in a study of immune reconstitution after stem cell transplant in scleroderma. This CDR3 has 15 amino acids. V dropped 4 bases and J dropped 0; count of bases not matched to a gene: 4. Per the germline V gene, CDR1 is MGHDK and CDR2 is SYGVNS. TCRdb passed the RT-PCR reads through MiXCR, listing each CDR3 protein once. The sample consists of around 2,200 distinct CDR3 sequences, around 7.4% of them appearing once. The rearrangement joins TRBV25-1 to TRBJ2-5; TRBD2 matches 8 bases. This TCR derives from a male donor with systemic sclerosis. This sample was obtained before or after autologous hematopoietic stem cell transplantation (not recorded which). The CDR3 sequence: CASSGGSGNQETQYF. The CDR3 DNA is TGTGCCAGCAGTGGGGGTAGCGGGAACCAAGAGACCCAGTACTTC.